These 5 T cell receptor beta chains came from one sample sequenced in a study of CD8 T cells in Susac syndrome (dated by TCRdb to about 2019). The library was made by the immunoSEQ multiplex PCR assay. RNA was extracted using the RNeasy kit, and roughly 0.5 to 1 microgram was reverse transcribed with random hexamers. TCRdb itself trimmed the public reads at Q25 with fastp, ran MiXCR and retained productive beta chains. Rows with one shared CDR3 protein collapse into an entry with the most common genes and DNA. The sample includes 250,000 to 350,000 distinct CDR3 sequences, with about 91% observed a single time. Less than 0.08% of the sample is taken by the ten largest. The sample was CD4+ T cells from PBMCs. All receptors derive from a human donor with multiple sclerosis.

The chain links TRBV12-3 or TRBV12-4 to TRBJ2-5, with D maybe TRBD2 (6 bases). The CDR3 has 14 amino acids. Between the trimmed V and J ends, which lost 6 bases and 2 bases, there was a span of 13 bases. In DNA form, the CDR3 reads TGTGCCAGCAGCCGAACGGGACTGCAAGAGACCCAGTACTTC. It specifies CASSRTGLQETQYF.

CDR3 nucleotides: TGTGCCAGCAGCGCGGACCTATCGTCCTATGGCTACACCTTC. It encodes CASSADLSSYGYTF. The chain combines TRBV7-8 with TRBJ1-2, with D unresolved. Germline V gene lookup returns CDR1 SGHVS and CDR2 FQNEAQ. V was pared by 5 bases and J by 4 bases, with 14 bases between. The CDR3 consists of 14 residues.

The gene calls are TRBV3-1 and TRBJ2-1, with 11 bases aligning to TRBD2. With 6 bases clipped from V and 8 bases from J, the junction kept 6 bases outside the gene matches. This CDR3 has 14 residues. Germline V CDR1 and CDR2: LGHDT, YNNKEL (reference sequence). The CDR3 sequence is CASSYPGLADEQFF. CDR3 nucleotides: TGTGCCAGCAGTTACCCGGGACTAGCGGATGAGCAGTTCTTC.

This clonotype was recorded only once. The rearrangement uses TRBV2 and TRBJ1-3; D remains unclear. The CDR3 length is 14 residues. V lost 5 bases, J lost 4 bases, and 12 bases lay in between. Germline V gives CDR1 SNHLY, CDR2 FYNNEI. CDR3 in amino acids: CASSPASGGNTIYF. CDR3 nucleotide sequence: TGTGCCAGCAGTCCGGCCTCGGGAGGAAACACCATATATTTT.

The chain recombines TRBV6-2 or TRBV6-3 with TRBJ2-5, with D possibly being TRBD1 or TRBD2 (6 bases each). The CDR3 consists of 15 residues. Looked up from germline, CDR1 is MNHEY and CDR2 is SVGEGT. V lost 7 bases, J lost 1 base, and 16 bases lay in between. The CDR3 DNA follows: TGTGCCAGCATGACGGGGGCAGTGTCCCAAGAGACCCAGTACTTC. Its translation is CASMTGAVSQETQYF.